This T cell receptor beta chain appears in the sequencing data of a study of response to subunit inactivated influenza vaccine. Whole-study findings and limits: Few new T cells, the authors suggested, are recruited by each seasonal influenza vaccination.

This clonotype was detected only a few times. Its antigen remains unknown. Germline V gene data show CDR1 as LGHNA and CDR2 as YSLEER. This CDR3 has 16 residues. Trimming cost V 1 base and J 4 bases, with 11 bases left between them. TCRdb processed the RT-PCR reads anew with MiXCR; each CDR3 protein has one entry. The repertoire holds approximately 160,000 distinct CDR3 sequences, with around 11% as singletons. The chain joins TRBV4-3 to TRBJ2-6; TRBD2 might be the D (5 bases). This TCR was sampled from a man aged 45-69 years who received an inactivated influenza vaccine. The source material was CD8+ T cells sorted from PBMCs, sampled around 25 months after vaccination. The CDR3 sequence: CASSQGVGAGANVLTF. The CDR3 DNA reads TGCGCCAGCAGCCAAGGAGTGGGAGCAGGGGCCAACGTCCTGACTTTC.